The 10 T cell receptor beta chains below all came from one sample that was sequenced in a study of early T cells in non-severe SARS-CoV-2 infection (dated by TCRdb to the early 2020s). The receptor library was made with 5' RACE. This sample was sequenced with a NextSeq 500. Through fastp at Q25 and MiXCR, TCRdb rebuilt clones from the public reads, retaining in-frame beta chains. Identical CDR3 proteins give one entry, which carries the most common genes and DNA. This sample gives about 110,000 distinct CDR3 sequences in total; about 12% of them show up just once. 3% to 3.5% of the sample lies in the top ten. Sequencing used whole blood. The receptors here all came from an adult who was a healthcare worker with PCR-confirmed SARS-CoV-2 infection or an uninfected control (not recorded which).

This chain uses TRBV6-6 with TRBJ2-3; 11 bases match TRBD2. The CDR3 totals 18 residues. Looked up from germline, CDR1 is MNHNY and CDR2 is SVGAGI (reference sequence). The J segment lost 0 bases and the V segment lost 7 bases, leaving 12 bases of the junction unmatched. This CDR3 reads CASTKVKGLAVSTDTQYF. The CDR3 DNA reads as TGTGCCAGCACCAAAGTTAAGGGACTAGCGGTTAGCACAGATACGCAGTATTTT.

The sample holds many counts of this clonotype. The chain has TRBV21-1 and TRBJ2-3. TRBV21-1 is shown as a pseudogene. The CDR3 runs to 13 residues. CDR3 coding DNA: TGTGCCACCGCATGGGCAGCAGCAGATACGCAGTATTTT. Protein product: CATAWAAADTQYF.

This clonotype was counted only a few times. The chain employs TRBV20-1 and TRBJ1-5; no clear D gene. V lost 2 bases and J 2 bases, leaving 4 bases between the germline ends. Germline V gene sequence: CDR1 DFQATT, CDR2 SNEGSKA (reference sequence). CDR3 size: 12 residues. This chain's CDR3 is CSARSGNQPQHF. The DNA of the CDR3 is TGCAGTGCTAGATCGGGCAATCAGCCCCAGCATTTT.

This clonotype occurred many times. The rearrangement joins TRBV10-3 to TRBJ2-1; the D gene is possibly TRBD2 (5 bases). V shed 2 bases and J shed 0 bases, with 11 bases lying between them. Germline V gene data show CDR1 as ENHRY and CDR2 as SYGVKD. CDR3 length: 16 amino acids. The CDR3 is CAISEVGKNSYNEQFF. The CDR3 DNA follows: TGTGCCATCAGTGAGGTCGGGAAAAACTCCTACAATGAGCAGTTCTTC.

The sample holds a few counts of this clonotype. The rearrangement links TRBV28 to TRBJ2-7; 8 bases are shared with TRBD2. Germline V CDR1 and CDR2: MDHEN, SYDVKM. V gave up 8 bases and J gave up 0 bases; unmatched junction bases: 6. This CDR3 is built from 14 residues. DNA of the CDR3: TGTGCCAGCCGCTATAGCGGGAACTCCTACGAGCAGTACTTC. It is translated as CASRYSGNSYEQYF.

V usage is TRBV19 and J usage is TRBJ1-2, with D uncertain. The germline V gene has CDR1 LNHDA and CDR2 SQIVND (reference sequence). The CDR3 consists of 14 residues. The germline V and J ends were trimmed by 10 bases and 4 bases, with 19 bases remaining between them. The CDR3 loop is CATSDGGSAYGYTF. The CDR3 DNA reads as TGTGCCACCTCGGACGGAGGGTCTGCCTATGGCTACACCTTC.

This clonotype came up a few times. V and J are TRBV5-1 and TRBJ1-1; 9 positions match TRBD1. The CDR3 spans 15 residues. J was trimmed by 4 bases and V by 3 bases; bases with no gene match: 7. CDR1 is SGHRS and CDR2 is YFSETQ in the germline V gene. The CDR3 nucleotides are TGCGCCAGCAGCTCGGGACAGGGCGGGGGCACTGAAGCTTTCTTT. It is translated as CASSSGQGGGTEAFF.

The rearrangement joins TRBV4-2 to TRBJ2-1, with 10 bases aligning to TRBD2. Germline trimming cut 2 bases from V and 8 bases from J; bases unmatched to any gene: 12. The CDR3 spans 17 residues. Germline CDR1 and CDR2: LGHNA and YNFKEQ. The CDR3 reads CASSQRKAPSGSDEQFF. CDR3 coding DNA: TGTGCCAGCAGCCAACGCAAAGCTCCTAGCGGGAGTGATGAGCAGTTCTTC.

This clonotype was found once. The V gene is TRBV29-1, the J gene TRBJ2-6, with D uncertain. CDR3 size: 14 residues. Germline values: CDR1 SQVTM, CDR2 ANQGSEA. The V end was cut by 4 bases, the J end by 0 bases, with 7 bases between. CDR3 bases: TGCAGCGTTGTAGTGGCCTCTGGGGCCAACGTCCTGACTTTC. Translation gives CSVVVASGANVLTF.

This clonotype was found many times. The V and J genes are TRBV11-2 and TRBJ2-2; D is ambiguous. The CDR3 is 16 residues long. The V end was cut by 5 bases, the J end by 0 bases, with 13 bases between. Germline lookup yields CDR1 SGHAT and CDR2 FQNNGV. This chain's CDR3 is CASSPTGGTNTGELFF. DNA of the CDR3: TGTGCCAGCAGCCCCACGGGCGGCACGAACACCGGGGAGCTGTTTTTT. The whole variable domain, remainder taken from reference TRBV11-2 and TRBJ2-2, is EAGVAQSPRYKIIEKRQSVAFWCNPISGHATLYWYQQILGQGPKLLIQFQNNGVVDDSQLPKDRFSAERLKGVDSTLKIQPAKLEDSAVYLCASSPTGGTNTGELFFGEGSRLTVL.